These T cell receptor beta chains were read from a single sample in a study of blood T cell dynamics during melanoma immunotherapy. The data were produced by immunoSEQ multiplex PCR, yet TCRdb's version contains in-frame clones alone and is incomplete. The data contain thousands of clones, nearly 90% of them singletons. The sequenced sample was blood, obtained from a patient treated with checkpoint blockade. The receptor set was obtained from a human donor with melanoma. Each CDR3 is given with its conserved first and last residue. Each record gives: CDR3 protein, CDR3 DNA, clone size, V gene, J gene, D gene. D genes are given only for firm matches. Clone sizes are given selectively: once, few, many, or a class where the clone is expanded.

CDR3aa: CASSSRTGGDEKLFF
CDR3nt: TGTGCCAGCAGTTCGCGGACAGGGGGGGATGAAAAACTGTTTTTT
abundance: NA
v_gene: TRBV28
j_gene: TRBJ1-4
d_gene: TRBD1

CDR3aa: CASSETLGGNKNTGELFF
CDR3nt: TGTGCCAGCAGTGAGACTTTGGGGGGTAACAAGAACACCGGGGAGCTGTTTTTT
abundance: NA
v_gene: TRBV2
j_gene: TRBJ2-2
d_gene: NA

CDR3aa: CASSVSQGGGYTF
CDR3nt: TGTGCCAGTAGTGTAAGCCAGGGGGGAGGCTACACCTTC
abundance: NA
v_gene: TRBV19
j_gene: TRBJ1-2
d_gene: TRBD1

CDR3aa: CASSESGEVGGYTF
CDR3nt: TGTGCCAGCAGTGAATCAGGGGAGGTGGGTGGCTACACCTTC
abundance: NA
v_gene: TRBV25-1
j_gene: TRBJ1-2
d_gene: NA

CDR3aa: CASSLFGSGEQYF
CDR3nt: TGTGCCAGCAGCTTATTCGGTTCAGGCGAGCAGTACTTC
abundance: NA
v_gene: TRBV7-2
j_gene: TRBJ2-7
d_gene: NA

CDR3aa: CASSPPGTGGEGTQYF
CDR3nt: TGTGCCAGCTCACCTCCCGGGACAGGGGGTGAGGGTACGCAGTATTTT
abundance: NA
v_gene: TRBV18
j_gene: TRBJ2-3
d_gene: TRBD1

CDR3aa: CASSSPPGWGVRTDTQYF
CDR3nt: TGTGCCAGCAGTTCCCCCCCGGGGTGGGGGGTGAGAACAGATACGCAGTATTTT
abundance: NA
v_gene: TRBV28
j_gene: TRBJ2-3
d_gene: NA

CDR3aa: CASSMNGGTSTGELFF
CDR3nt: TGTGCCAGTAGTATGAATGGCGGGACCAGCACCGGGGAGCTGTTTTTT
abundance: NA
v_gene: TRBV19
j_gene: TRBJ2-2
d_gene: NA

CDR3aa: CASSTVGGGIYEQYF
CDR3nt: TGCGCCAGCAGCACGGTAGGGGGAGGGATCTACGAGCAGTACTTC
abundance: NA
v_gene: TRBV6-5
j_gene: TRBJ2-7
d_gene: NA

CDR3aa: CASRMGVAGADEQFF
CDR3nt: TGTGCCAGTAGGATGGGAGTAGCGGGAGCAGATGAGCAGTTCTTC
abundance: NA
v_gene: TRBV19
j_gene: TRBJ2-1
d_gene: TRBD2

CDR3aa: CASSVAEWDPYTGELFF
CDR3nt: TGTGCCAGCAGCGTAGCTGAATGGGACCCCTACACCGGGGAGCTGTTTTTT
abundance: NA
v_gene: TRBV9
j_gene: TRBJ2-2
d_gene: NA

CDR3aa: CAWSLRQGLGQPQHF
CDR3nt: TGTGCCTGGAGTCTAAGACAGGGACTGGGTCAGCCCCAGCATTTT
abundance: few
v_gene: TRBV30
j_gene: TRBJ1-5
d_gene: TRBD1

CDR3aa: CASSLAGGNQPQHF
CDR3nt: TGTGCCAGCAGCTTGGCCGGGGGGAATCAGCCCCAGCATTTT
abundance: NA
v_gene: TRBV5-4
j_gene: TRBJ1-5
d_gene: NA

CDR3aa: CSAQGGRAKNIQYF
CDR3nt: TGCAGCGCCCAAGGGGGGCGAGCCAAAAACATTCAGTACTTC
abundance: NA
v_gene: TRBV29-1
j_gene: TRBJ2-4
d_gene: NA

CDR3aa: CASSIASGPYEQYF
CDR3nt: TGTGCCAGTAGTATCGCTAGCGGTCCCTACGAGCAGTACTTC
abundance: NA
v_gene: TRBV19
j_gene: TRBJ2-7
d_gene: TRBD2

CDR3aa: CASSLVPGAHNEQFF
CDR3nt: TGTGCCAGCAGCTTGGTGCCAGGGGCCCACAATGAGCAGTTCTTC
abundance: NA
v_gene: TRBV5-6
j_gene: TRBJ2-1
d_gene: NA

CDR3aa: CASTKDLAGSTDTQYF
CDR3nt: TGCGCCAGCACGAAGGATTTAGCGGGGAGCACAGATACGCAGTATTTT
abundance: NA
v_gene: TRBV5-1
j_gene: TRBJ2-3
d_gene: TRBD2

CDR3aa: CASSLLGQNEKLFF
CDR3nt: TGTGCCAGCAGCTTGTTGGGACAGAATGAAAAACTGTTTTTT
abundance: NA
v_gene: TRBV5-6
j_gene: TRBJ1-4
d_gene: TRBD1

CDR3aa: CASSTGQTYEQYF
CDR3nt: TGCGCCAGCAGCACGGGACAGACCTACGAGCAGTACTTC
abundance: NA
v_gene: TRBV5-1
j_gene: TRBJ2-7
d_gene: TRBD1

CDR3aa: CASSREVGSSYNSPLHF
CDR3nt: TGTGCCAGTAGTAGGGAGGTGGGAAGCTCCTATAATTCACCCCTCCACTTT
abundance: NA
v_gene: TRBV19
j_gene: TRBJ1-6
d_gene: NA

CDR3aa: CASSYSGRGTGELFF
CDR3nt: TGTGCCAGCAGTTACAGTGGCAGGGGCACCGGGGAGCTGTTTTTT
abundance: NA
v_gene: TRBV6-5
j_gene: TRBJ2-2
d_gene: NA

CDR3aa: CASSLGYVTGGVGELFF
CDR3nt: TGTGCCAGCAGTTTAGGATATGTAACAGGGGGGGTCGGGGAGCTGTTTTTT
abundance: NA
v_gene: TRBV27
j_gene: TRBJ2-2
d_gene: NA

CDR3aa: CASSSIGWQTSGYTF
CDR3nt: TGTGCCAGCAGCTCCATTGGGTGGCAAACTTCGGGCTACACCTTC
abundance: NA
v_gene: TRBV6-6
j_gene: TRBJ1-2
d_gene: NA

CDR3aa: CASSLIGVGETQYF
CDR3nt: TGTGCCAGCAGCTTAATCGGGGTCGGGGAGACCCAGTACTTC
abundance: NA
v_gene: TRBV7-2
j_gene: TRBJ2-5
d_gene: NA

CDR3aa: CSVGAGRDIQYF
CDR3nt: TGCAGCGTCGGTGCAGGCAGGGACATTCAGTACTTC
abundance: NA
v_gene: TRBV29-1
j_gene: TRBJ2-4
d_gene: NA

CDR3aa: CGSRGGDYGYTF
CDR3nt: TGCGGGTCCCGGGGAGGGGACTATGGCTACACCTTC
abundance: NA
v_gene: TRBV6-6
j_gene: TRBJ1-2
d_gene: NA

CDR3aa: CASSPWAGVEAFF
CDR3nt: TGTGCCAGCTCACCATGGGCAGGGGTTGAAGCTTTCTTT
abundance: NA
v_gene: TRBV18
j_gene: TRBJ1-1
d_gene: NA

CDR3aa: CASSIRLRGRQETQYF
CDR3nt: TGCGCCAGCAGCATCCGCCTCAGAGGGAGACAAGAGACCCAGTACTTC
abundance: NA
v_gene: TRBV5-1
j_gene: TRBJ2-5
d_gene: NA

CDR3aa: CASSKAGGLEIGNQPQHF
CDR3nt: TGTGCCAGTAGTAAAGCCGGGGGCTTGGAGATAGGCAATCAGCCCCAGCATTTT
abundance: NA
v_gene: TRBV19
j_gene: TRBJ1-5
d_gene: NA

CDR3aa: CASSPFWQPKETQYF
CDR3nt: TGTGCCAGTAGCCCATTTTGGCAGCCAAAAGAGACCCAGTACTTC
abundance: NA
v_gene: TRBV19
j_gene: TRBJ2-5
d_gene: NA

CDR3aa: CASSLRAGVGRNEQFF
CDR3nt: TGTGCCAGCAGCTTAAGAGCGGGAGTGGGGAGAAATGAGCAGTTCTTC
abundance: NA
v_gene: TRBV7-7
j_gene: TRBJ2-1
d_gene: TRBD2

CDR3aa: CARSGRYGNEQFF
CDR3nt: TGTGCCAGGAGCGGGAGGTATGGCAATGAGCAGTTCTTC
abundance: NA
v_gene: TRBV2
j_gene: TRBJ2-1
d_gene: TRBD2

CDR3aa: CASKREDTDTQYF
CDR3nt: TGTGCCAGTAAGCGGGAGGACACAGATACGCAGTATTTT
abundance: NA
v_gene: TRBV19
j_gene: TRBJ2-3
d_gene: TRBD2

CDR3aa: CASSLFVTRRQGAAYEQYF
CDR3nt: TGTGCCAGCAGCTTATTTGTTACGAGGCGGCAGGGGGCAGCCTACGAGCAGTACTTC
abundance: NA
v_gene: TRBV7-8
j_gene: TRBJ2-7
d_gene: TRBD1

CDR3aa: CASSLLGGSTGELFF
CDR3nt: TGTGCCAGCAGCTTATTAGGAGGTTCCACCGGGGAGCTGTTTTTT
abundance: NA
v_gene: TRBV7-3
j_gene: TRBJ2-2
d_gene: NA

CDR3aa: CASSQFWMGVMGRSGTQPQHF
CDR3nt: TGCGCCAGCAGTCAGTTTTGGATGGGGGTGATGGGACGGTCAGGGACTCAGCCCCAGCATTTT
abundance: NA
v_gene: TRBV23-1
j_gene: TRBJ1-5
d_gene: NA

CDR3aa: CASSLKDRGSYEQYF
CDR3nt: TGCGCCAGCAGCTTAAAAGACAGGGGTTCTTACGAGCAGTACTTC
abundance: NA
v_gene: TRBV5-1
j_gene: TRBJ2-7
d_gene: TRBD1

CDR3aa: CASSWTVGSSSGANVLTF
CDR3nt: TGTGCCAGCAGTTGGACAGTCGGGTCGAGCTCTGGGGCCAACGTCCTGACTTTC
abundance: NA
v_gene: TRBV2
j_gene: TRBJ2-6
d_gene: NA

CDR3aa: CASSIGGAGELFF
CDR3nt: TGTGCCAGTAGTATAGGAGGGGCCGGGGAGCTGTTTTTT
abundance: NA
v_gene: TRBV19
j_gene: TRBJ2-2
d_gene: NA

CDR3aa: CASRPTRLSTKPGQHPDF
CDR3nt: TGTGCCAGCAGACCGACCAGGCTGAGTACAAAGCCGGGCCAACATCCTGACTTC
abundance: NA
v_gene: TRBV13
j_gene: TRBJ2-6
d_gene: NA

CDR3aa: CASSPPALQETQYF
CDR3nt: TGTGCCAGCTCACCACCGGCTCTGCAAGAGACCCAGTACTTC
abundance: NA
v_gene: TRBV18
j_gene: TRBJ2-5
d_gene: NA

CDR3aa: CASSESSGSSYEQYF
CDR3nt: TGTGCCAGCAGCGAATCGAGCGGGAGCTCCTACGAGCAGTACTTC
abundance: NA
v_gene: TRBV9
j_gene: TRBJ2-7
d_gene: TRBD2

CDR3aa: CASSVGIGTGGRDEQFF
CDR3nt: TGTGCCAGCAGCGTAGGTATCGGGACAGGGGGGAGAGATGAGCAGTTCTTC
abundance: once
v_gene: TRBV9
j_gene: TRBJ2-1
d_gene: TRBD1

CDR3aa: CAWSVRRSYEQYF
CDR3nt: TGTGCCTGGAGTGTAAGGCGCTCCTACGAGCAGTACTTC
abundance: NA
v_gene: TRBV30
j_gene: TRBJ2-7
d_gene: NA

CDR3aa: CASSLVSSGGVETQYF
CDR3nt: TGTGCCAGCAGCTTAGTGTCTAGCGGGGGGGTGGAGACCCAGTACTTC
abundance: NA
v_gene: TRBV11-2
j_gene: TRBJ2-5
d_gene: TRBD2